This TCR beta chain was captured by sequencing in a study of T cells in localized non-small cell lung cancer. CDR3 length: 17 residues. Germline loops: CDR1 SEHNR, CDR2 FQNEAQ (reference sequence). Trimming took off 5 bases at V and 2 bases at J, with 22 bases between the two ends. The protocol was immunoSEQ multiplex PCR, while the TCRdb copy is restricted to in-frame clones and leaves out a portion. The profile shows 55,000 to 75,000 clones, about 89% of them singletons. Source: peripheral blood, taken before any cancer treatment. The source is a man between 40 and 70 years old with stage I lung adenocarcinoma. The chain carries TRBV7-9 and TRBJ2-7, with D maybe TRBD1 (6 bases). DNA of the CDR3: TGTGCCAGCAGCCCCGCACTGGGACAAGGCCTGACCTACGAGCAGTACTTC. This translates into CASSPALGQGLTYEQYF. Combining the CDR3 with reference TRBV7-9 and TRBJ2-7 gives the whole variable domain DTGVSQNPRHKITKRGQNVTFRCDPISEHNRLYWYRQTLGQGPEFLTYFQNEAQLEKSRLLSDRFSAERPKGSFSTLEIQRTEQGDSAMYLCASSPALGQGLTYEQYFGPGTRLTVT.